What follows describes a single T cell receptor beta chain. The germline V gene encodes CDR1 LGHDT and CDR2 YNNKEL (reference sequence). This CDR3 is built from 12 residues. The germline V and J ends were trimmed by 7 bases and 6 bases, with 13 bases remaining between them. Measured with immunoSEQ multiplex PCR; TCRdb has only the in-frame clones, and not every one. Of some 31,000 clones in the sample, over 90% were seen once. These data originate in a study of blood T cell repertoires in COVID-19. Study-wide context: COVID-19 samples from acute and convalescent phases originated in the United States, Italy and Spain. T cells, B-cell-depleted T cells, or PBMCs provided the cDNA or gDNA that served as material.

V gene TRBV3-1 (or the pseudogene TRBV3-2) combines with J gene TRBJ2-7; D remains ambiguous. The sequencing sample was made of peripheral blood. The TCR sequence derives from a human donor in a cohort sampled during active COVID-19. The CDR3 DNA sequence: TGTGCCAGCACCCTGGGTCCGGGCGAGCAGTACTTC. Its protein is CASTLGPGEQYF.